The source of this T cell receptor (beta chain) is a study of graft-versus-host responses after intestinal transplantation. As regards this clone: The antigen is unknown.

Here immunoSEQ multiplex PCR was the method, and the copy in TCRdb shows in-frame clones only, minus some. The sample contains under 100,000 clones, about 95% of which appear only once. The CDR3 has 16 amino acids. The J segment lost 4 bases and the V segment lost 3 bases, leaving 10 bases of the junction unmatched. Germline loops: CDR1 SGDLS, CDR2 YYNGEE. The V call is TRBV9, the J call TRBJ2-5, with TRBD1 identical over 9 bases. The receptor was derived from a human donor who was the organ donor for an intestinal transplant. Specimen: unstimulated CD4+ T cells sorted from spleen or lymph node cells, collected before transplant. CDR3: CASSAEQGAYGETQYF. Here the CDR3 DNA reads TGTGCCAGCAGCGCAGAACAGGGGGCATATGGAGAGACCCAGTACTTC.